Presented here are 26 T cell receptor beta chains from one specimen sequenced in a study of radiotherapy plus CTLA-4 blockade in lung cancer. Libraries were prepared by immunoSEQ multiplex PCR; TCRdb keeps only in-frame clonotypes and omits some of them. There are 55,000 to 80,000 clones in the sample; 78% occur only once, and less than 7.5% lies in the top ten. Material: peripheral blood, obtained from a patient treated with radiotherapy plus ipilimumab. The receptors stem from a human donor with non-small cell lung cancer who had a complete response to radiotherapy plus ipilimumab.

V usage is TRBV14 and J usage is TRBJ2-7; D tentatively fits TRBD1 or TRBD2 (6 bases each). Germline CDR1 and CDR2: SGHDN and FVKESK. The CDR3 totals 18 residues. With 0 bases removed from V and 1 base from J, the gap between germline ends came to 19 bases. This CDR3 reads CASSQERVGGQRSYEQYF. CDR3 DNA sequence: TGTGCCAGCAGCCAAGAGAGGGTTGGGGGGCAGAGGTCCTACGAGCAGTACTTC.

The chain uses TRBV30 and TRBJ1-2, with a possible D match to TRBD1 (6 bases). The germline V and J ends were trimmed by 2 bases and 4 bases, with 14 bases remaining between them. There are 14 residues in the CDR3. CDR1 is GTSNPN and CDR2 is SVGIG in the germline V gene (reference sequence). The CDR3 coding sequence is TGTGCCTGGAGTACCAGGCAGGACAGCTATGGCTACACCTTC. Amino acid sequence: CAWSTRQDSYGYTF.

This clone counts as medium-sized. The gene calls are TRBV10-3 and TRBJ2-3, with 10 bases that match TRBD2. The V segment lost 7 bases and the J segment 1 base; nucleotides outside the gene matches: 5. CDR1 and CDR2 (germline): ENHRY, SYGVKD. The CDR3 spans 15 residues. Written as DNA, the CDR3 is TGTGCCATCAAGCCTCTAGCGGGAGGCACAGATACGCAGTATTTT. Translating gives CAIKPLAGGTDTQYF.

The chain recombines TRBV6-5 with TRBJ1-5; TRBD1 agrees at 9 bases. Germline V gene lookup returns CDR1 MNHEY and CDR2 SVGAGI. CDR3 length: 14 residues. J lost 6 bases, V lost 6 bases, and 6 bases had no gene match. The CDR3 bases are TGTGCCAGCAGCCCGACAGGGGGGAGTCAGCCCCAGCATTTT. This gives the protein CASSPTGGSQPQHF.

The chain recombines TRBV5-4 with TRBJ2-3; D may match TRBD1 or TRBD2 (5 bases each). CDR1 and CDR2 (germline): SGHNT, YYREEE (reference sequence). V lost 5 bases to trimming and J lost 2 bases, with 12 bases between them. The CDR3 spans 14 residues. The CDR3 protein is CASSSGRNTDTQYF. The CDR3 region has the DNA TGTGCCAGCAGTTCGGGACGTAACACAGATACGCAGTATTTT.

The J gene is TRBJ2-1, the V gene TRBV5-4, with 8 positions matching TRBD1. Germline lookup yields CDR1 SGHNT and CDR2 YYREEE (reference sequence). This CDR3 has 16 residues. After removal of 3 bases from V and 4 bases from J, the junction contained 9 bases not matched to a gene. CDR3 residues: CASSSRQGMGYNEQFF. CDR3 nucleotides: TGTGCCAGCAGCTCTAGACAGGGGATGGGGTACAATGAGCAGTTCTTC.

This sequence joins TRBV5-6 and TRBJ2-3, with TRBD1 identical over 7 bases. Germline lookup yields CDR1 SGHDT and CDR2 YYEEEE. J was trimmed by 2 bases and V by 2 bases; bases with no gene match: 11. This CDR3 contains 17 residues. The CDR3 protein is CASSFSLYRGNTDTQYF. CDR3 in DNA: TGTGCCAGCAGCTTCTCCCTCTACAGGGGAAACACAGATACGCAGTATTTT.

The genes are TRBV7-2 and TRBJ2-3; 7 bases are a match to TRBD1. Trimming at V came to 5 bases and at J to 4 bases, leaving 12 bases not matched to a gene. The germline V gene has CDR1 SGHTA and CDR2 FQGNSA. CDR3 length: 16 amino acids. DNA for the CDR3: TGTGCCAGCAGCACCCGACAGGGACCTAACCCAGATACGCAGTATTTT. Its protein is CASSTRQGPNPDTQYF.

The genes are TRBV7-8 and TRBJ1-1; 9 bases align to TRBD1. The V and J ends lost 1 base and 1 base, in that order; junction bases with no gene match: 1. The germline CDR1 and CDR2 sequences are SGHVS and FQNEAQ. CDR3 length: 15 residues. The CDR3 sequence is CASSLGQGGNTEAFF. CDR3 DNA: TGTGCCAGCAGCTTAGGACAGGGGGGGAACACTGAAGCTTTCTTT.

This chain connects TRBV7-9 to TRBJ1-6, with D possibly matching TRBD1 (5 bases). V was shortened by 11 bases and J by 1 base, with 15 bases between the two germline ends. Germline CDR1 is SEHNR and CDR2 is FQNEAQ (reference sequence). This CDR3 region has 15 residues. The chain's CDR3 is CAGTGAASYNSPLHF. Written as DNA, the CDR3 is TGTGCCGGGACCGGGGCTGCGTCCTATAATTCACCCCTCCACTTT.

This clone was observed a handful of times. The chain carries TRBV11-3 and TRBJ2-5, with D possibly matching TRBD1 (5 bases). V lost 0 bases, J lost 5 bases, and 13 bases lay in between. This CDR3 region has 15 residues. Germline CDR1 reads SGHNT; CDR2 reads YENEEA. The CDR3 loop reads CASSLEGRVGETQYF. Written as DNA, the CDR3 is TGTGCCAGCAGCTTAGAAGGCAGGGTAGGGGAGACCCAGTACTTC.

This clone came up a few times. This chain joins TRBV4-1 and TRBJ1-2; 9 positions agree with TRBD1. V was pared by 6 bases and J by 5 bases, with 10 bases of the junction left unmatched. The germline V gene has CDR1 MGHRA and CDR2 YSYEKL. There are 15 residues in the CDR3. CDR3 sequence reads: CASRPDGTGFYGYTF. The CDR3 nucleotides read TGCGCCAGCAGACCTGACGGGACAGGGTTTTATGGCTACACCTTC.

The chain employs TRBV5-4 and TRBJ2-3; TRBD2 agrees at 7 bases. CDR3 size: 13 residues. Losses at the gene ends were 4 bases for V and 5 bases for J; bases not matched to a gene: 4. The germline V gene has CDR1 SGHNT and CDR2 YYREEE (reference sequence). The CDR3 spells CASSPPGGDTQYF. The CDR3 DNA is TGTGCCAGCAGCCCACCGGGAGGAGATACGCAGTATTTT.

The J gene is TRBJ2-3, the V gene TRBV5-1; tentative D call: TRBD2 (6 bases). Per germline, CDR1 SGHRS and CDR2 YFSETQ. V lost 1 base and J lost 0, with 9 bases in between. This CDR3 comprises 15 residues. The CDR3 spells CASSLSGTSTDTQYF. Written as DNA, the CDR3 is TGCGCCAGCAGCTTGTCCGGGACTAGCACAGATACGCAGTATTTT. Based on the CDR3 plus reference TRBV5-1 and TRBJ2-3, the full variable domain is KAGVTQTPRYLIKTRGQQVTLSCSPISGHRSVSWYQQTPGQGLQFLFEYFSETQRNKGNFPGRFSGRQFSNSRSEMNVSTLELGDSALYLCASSLSGTSTDTQYFGPGTRLTVL.

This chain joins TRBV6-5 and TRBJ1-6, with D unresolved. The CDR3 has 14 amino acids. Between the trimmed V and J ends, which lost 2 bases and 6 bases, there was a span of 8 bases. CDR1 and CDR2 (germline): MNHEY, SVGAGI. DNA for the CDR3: TGTGCCAGCAGTTACCCAAGCCTTAATTCACCCCTCCACTTT. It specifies CASSYPSLNSPLHF.

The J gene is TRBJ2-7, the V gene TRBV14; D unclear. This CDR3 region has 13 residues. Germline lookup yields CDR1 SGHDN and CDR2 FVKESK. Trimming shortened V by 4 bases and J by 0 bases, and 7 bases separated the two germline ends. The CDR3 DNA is TGTGCCAGCAGCCCCCTGACCTCCTACGAGCAGTACTTC. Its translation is CASSPLTSYEQYF. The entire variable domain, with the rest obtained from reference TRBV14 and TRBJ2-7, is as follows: EAGVTQFPSHSVIEKGQTVTLRCDPISGHDNLYWYRRVMGKEIKFLLHFVKESKQDESGMPNNRFLAERTGGTYSTLKVQPAELEDSGVYFCASSPLTSYEQYFGPGTRLTVT.

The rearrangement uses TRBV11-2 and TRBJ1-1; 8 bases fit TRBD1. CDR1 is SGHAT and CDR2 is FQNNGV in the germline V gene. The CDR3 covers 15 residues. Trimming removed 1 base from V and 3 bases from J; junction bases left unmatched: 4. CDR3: CASSLAGGAYTEAFF. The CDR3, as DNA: TGTGCCAGCAGCTTAGCAGGGGGCGCCTACACTGAAGCTTTCTTT.

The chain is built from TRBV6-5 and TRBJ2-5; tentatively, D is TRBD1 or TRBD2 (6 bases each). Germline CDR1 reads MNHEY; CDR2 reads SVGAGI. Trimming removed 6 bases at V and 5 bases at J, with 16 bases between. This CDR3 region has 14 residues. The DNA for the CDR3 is TGTGCCAGCAGAGAAGTTTGGGGGGCGGAGACCCAGTACTTC. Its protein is CASREVWGAETQYF.

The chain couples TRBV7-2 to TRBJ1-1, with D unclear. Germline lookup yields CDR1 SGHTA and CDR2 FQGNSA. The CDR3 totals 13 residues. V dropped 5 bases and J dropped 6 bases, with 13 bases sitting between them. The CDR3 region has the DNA TGTGCCAGCAGCCCGCGCGCCTCCGCTGAAGCTTTCTTT. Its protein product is CASSPRASAEAFF.

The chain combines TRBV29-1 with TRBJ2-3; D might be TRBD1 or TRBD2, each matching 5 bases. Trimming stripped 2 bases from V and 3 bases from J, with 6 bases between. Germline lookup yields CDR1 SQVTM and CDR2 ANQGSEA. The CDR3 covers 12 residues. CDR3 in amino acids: CSVEWGTDTQYF. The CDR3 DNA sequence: TGCAGCGTTGAATGGGGGACAGATACGCAGTATTTT.

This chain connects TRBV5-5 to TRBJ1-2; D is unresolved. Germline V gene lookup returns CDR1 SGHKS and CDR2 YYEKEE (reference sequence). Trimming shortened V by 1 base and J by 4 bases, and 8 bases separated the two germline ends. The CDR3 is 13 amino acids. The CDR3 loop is CASSLLIFYGYTF. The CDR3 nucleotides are TGTGCCAGCAGCTTGCTGATCTTCTATGGCTACACCTTC.

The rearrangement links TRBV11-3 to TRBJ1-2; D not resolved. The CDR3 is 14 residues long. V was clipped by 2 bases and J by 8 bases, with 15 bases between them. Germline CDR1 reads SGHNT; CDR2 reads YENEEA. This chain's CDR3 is CASSLRSERRGYTF. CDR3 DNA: TGTGCCAGCAGCTTACGGTCAGAACGACGAGGCTACACCTTC.

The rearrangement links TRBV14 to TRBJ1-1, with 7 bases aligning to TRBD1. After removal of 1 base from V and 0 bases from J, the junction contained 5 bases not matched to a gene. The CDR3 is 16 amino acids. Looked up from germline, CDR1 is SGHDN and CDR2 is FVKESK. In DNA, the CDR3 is TGTGCCAGCAGCCAAGGATCAGGGGGACTGAACACTGAAGCTTTCTTT. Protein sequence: CASSQGSGGLNTEAFF.

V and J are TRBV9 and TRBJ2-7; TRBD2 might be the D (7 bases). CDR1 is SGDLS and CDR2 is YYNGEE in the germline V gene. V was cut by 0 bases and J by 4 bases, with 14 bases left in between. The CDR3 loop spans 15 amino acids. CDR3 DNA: TGTGCCAGCAGCGTAGCCGGGGGGCGTGAGTACGAGCAGTACTTC. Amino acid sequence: CASSVAGGREYEQYF.

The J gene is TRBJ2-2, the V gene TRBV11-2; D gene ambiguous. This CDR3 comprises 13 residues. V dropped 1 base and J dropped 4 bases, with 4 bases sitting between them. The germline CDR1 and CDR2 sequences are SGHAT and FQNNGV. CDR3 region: CASSLGVTGELFF. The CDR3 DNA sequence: TGTGCCAGCAGCTTAGGGGTCACCGGGGAGCTGTTTTTT.

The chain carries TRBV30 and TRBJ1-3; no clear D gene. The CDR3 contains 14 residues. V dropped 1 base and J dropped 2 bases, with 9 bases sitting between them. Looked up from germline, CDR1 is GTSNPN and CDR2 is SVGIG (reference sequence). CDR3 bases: TGTGCCTGGAGTGAATTTGACACTGGAAACACCATATATTTT. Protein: CAWSEFDTGNTIYF.